The rows below give T cell receptor beta chains drawn from one sample of a study of CD8 T cells in ankylosing spondylitis. TCRdb reprocessed the 5' RACE reads with MiXCR, giving one entry per CDR3 protein. Among approximately 150,000 distinct CDR3 sequences, around a third were seen once, and the ten largest hold about 6%. Material for sequencing was synovial fluid, either unsorted or a sorted T cell fraction (not recorded which). The origin of the receptors is a male donor with ankylosing spondylitis. The CDR3 runs from the conserved cysteine through the conserved F or W. Fields, in order: J gene, V gene, D gene, clone size, CDR3 DNA, CDR3 protein. D genes are given only for firm matches. The size of a clone is reported for some rows only, either as once, few or many, or as a class for expanded clones.

J: TRBJ1-1
V: TRBV19
D: NA
size: once
DNA: TGTGCCAGTAGTATGAGGTCGGTCACTGAAGCTTTCTTT
CDR3: CASSMRSVTEAFF

J: TRBJ2-5
V: TRBV20-1
D: NA
size: NA
DNA: TGCAGTGCTAGAGATAGCGCTAGTGAGACCCAGTACTTC
CDR3: CSARDSASETQYF

J: TRBJ1-6
V: TRBV28
D: NA
size: NA
DNA: TGTGCCAGCGGCCCCGGGACAAAAAATTCACCCCTCCACTTT
CDR3: CASGPGTKNSPLHF

J: TRBJ1-5
V: TRBV19
D: TRBD1
size: many
DNA: TGTGCCACCCGCCGGGACAGCGCACGGCCCCAGCATTTT
CDR3: CATRRDSARPQHF

J: TRBJ1-1
V: TRBV10-2
D: TRBD1
size: many
DNA: TGCGCCAGCAGTGGACAGGGTCTGAACACTGAAGCTTTCTTT
CDR3: CASSGQGLNTEAFF

J: TRBJ1-2
V: TRBV12-3/TRBV12-4
D: NA
size: few
DNA: TGTGCCAGCAATTCGGGACGTTTGAACTATGGCTACACCTTC
CDR3: CASNSGRLNYGYTF

J: TRBJ1-2
V: TRBV2
D: TRBD1
size: few
DNA: TGTGCCAGCAGTGATTCACCGGGACAGGGGTTTGCCACCTTC
CDR3: CASSDSPGQGFATF

J: TRBJ2-6
V: TRBV6-1
D: NA
size: NA
DNA: TGTGCCAGCAGTGAAGTGGGTAAGGGGGCCAACGTCCTGACTTTC
CDR3: CASSEVGKGANVLTF

J: TRBJ2-7
V: TRBV27
D: NA
size: NA
DNA: TGTGCCAGCAGTTTAACGTCGACGGGGTCGGGCTACGAGCAGTACTTC
CDR3: CASSLTSTGSGYEQYF

J: TRBJ1-1
V: TRBV3-1
D: TRBD1
size: NA
DNA: TGTGCCAGCAGCCGGGTATACAGGGGAACTGAAGCTTTCTTT
CDR3: CASSRVYRGTEAFF

J: TRBJ1-5
V: TRBV5-3
D: NA
size: few
DNA: TGTGCCAGAAGCTTCGTCCGACCTCCGCGTCAGCCCCAGCATTTT
CDR3: CARSFVRPPRQPQHF

J: TRBJ2-5
V: TRBV11-2
D: TRBD1
size: NA
DNA: TGTGCCAGCAGCTCCTCCGGGACAGGGGCCCAGTACTTC
CDR3: CASSSSGTGAQYF

J: TRBJ1-6
V: TRBV6-5
D: TRBD1
size: NA
DNA: TGTGCCAGCAGTTTCGGACAGGCCTTTAATTCACCCCTCCACTTT
CDR3: CASSFGQAFNSPLHF

J: TRBJ2-3
V: TRBV18
D: TRBD2
size: once
DNA: TGTGCCAGCTCACCACCTTGGCGGGAGAGCACAGATACGCAGTATTTT
CDR3: CASSPPWRESTDTQYF

J: TRBJ2-2
V: TRBV12-3/TRBV12-4
D: NA
size: few
DNA: TGTGCCGGCAGAAAGGGATCCGGGGAGCTGTTTTTT
CDR3: CAGRKGSGELFF

J: TRBJ2-7
V: TRBV6-1
D: TRBD2
size: few
DNA: TGTGCCAGCATAAAGGCGGGGGGCTACGAGCAGTACTTC
CDR3: CASIKAGGYEQYF

J: TRBJ1-1
V: TRBV12-3/TRBV12-4
D: TRBD1
size: many
DNA: TGTGCCAGCAGTTTCGACAGGGGCGATCTCATGAACACTGAAGCTTTCTTT
CDR3: CASSFDRGDLMNTEAFF

J: TRBJ2-7
V: TRBV18
D: TRBD1
size: NA
DNA: TGTGCCAGCTCACCAGCGACAGGGGTCTACGAGCAGTACTTC
CDR3: CASSPATGVYEQYF

J: TRBJ2-5
V: TRBV7-3
D: NA
size: few
DNA: TGTGCCAGCAGCTTAACCGGGACCCTTTTAGAGACCCAGTACTTC
CDR3: CASSLTGTLLETQYF

J: TRBJ1-1
V: TRBV7-6
D: TRBD1
size: once
DNA: TGTGCCAGCAGCTCGGACAGGAACCCTGAAGCTTTCTTT
CDR3: CASSSDRNPEAFF

J: TRBJ2-7
V: TRBV6-1
D: NA
size: NA
DNA: TGTGCCAGCAGCAGTGCGGGACGACTCTACGAGCAGTACTTC
CDR3: CASSSAGRLYEQYF

J: TRBJ2-4
V: TRBV7-2
D: TRBD2
size: NA
DNA: TGTGCCAGCAGCTTCGGACTAGCGGGAGGAGAAAACATTCAGTACTTC
CDR3: CASSFGLAGGENIQYF

J: TRBJ2-5
V: TRBV11-2
D: TRBD2
size: NA
DNA: TGTGCCAGCAGCCCCCGCAGCGCGGGAGGGGAGACCCAGTACTTC
CDR3: CASSPRSAGGETQYF

J: TRBJ1-2
V: TRBV2
D: TRBD1
size: NA
DNA: TGTGCCAGCAGTCCTACATCGACAGGGAAGGGCTACACCTTC
CDR3: CASSPTSTGKGYTF

J: TRBJ2-1
V: TRBV30
D: NA
size: few
DNA: TGTGCCTGGAGATCGTACGGGGGCAGGGCCAATGAGCAGTTCTTC
CDR3: CAWRSYGGRANEQFF

J: TRBJ1-1
V: TRBV5-1
D: NA
size: few
DNA: TGCGCCAGCAGCCCGGGGGCGACGAGGGACACTGAAGCTTTCTTT
CDR3: CASSPGATRDTEAFF

J: TRBJ2-1
V: TRBV27
D: NA
size: many
DNA: TGTGCCAGCAGTGACTATGACAAGGGGGACAACAATGAGCAGTTCTTC
CDR3: CASSDYDKGDNNEQFF

J: TRBJ2-5
V: TRBV11-3
D: NA
size: many
DNA: TGTGCCAGCAGCTGGGAGACAGGAGAGACCCAGTACTTC
CDR3: CASSWETGETQYF

J: TRBJ2-1
V: TRBV7-2
D: NA
size: many
DNA: TGTGCCAGCAGCAGACTGGCAGACTCTACCTACAATGAGCAGTTCTTC
CDR3: CASSRLADSTYNEQFF

J: TRBJ2-1
V: TRBV20-1
D: TRBD2
size: many
DNA: TGCAGTGCTAGAGTAGCGGGGACCGTAGGTGAGCAGTTCTTC
CDR3: CSARVAGTVGEQFF

J: TRBJ1-5
V: TRBV12-3/TRBV12-4
D: TRBD1
size: NA
DNA: TGTGCCAGCAGGAGGGGACAGGGGGGACAGCCCCAGCATTTT
CDR3: CASRRGQGGQPQHF

J: TRBJ1-4
V: TRBV25-1
D: NA
size: NA
DNA: TGTGCCAGCAGTGACCCTAAGGGGCCCAATGAAAAACTGTTTTTT
CDR3: CASSDPKGPNEKLFF

J: TRBJ1-6
V: TRBV7-2
D: NA
size: once
DNA: TGTGCCAGCAGTAATAGGGAGGGATCACCCCTCCACTTT
CDR3: CASSNREGSPLHF

J: TRBJ2-4
V: TRBV7-8
D: TRBD1
size: NA
DNA: TGTGCCAGCAGCCAACGGGGACAGGGGATATCCAAAAACATTCAGTACTTC
CDR3: CASSQRGQGISKNIQYF

J: TRBJ2-3
V: TRBV15
D: NA
size: NA
DNA: TGTGCCACCAGCCCTTCGAGGAGGGGCCCCATGTCGTTTCAGTACACAGATACGCAGTATTTT
CDR3: CATSPSRRGPMSFQYTDTQYF

J: TRBJ2-4
V: TRBV4-2
D: NA
size: NA
DNA: TGTGCCAGCAGCCAAGATGGGAAAGCCAAAAACATTCAGTACTTC
CDR3: CASSQDGKAKNIQYF

J: TRBJ1-2
V: TRBV7-9
D: NA
size: NA
DNA: TGTGCCGGATCAGTCGGGGGGGGGAATGGCTACACCTTC
CDR3: CAGSVGGGNGYTF

J: TRBJ2-5
V: TRBV6-5
D: NA
size: NA
DNA: TGTGCCAGCAGTTACTCAACCTACCAAGAGACCCAGTACTTC
CDR3: CASSYSTYQETQYF

J: TRBJ1-2
V: TRBV2
D: NA
size: few
DNA: TGTGCCAGCAGTACCTCAGGACAGATTGTTTCCTATGGCTACACCTTC
CDR3: CASSTSGQIVSYGYTF

J: TRBJ2-5
V: TRBV9
D: NA
size: many
DNA: TGTGCCAGCAGCGTGATTCCGGGACTCATCTGGTGGGAGACCCAGTACTTC
CDR3: CASSVIPGLIWWETQYF

J: TRBJ1-4
V: TRBV6-1
D: NA
size: NA
DNA: TGTGCCAGCACCAACGGGGGGAGGGGGGAAAAACTGTTTTTT
CDR3: CASTNGGRGEKLFF

J: TRBJ2-6
V: TRBV6-1
D: NA
size: NA
DNA: TGTGCCACCTCCCGTGGGGGCCTTGGGGCCAACGTCCTGACTTTC
CDR3: CATSRGGLGANVLTF

J: TRBJ2-1
V: TRBV5-1
D: NA
size: once
DNA: TGCGCCAGCAGCCTAGGGACTCTTGGAGATGAGCAGTTCTTC
CDR3: CASSLGTLGDEQFF

J: TRBJ2-5
V: TRBV7-9
D: TRBD2
size: NA
DNA: TGTGCCAGCAGCTTTCTCGGGACTAGCGGGGGTCAAGAGACCCAGTACTTC
CDR3: CASSFLGTSGGQETQYF

J: TRBJ2-7
V: TRBV5-1
D: NA
size: many
DNA: TGCGCCAGCAGTTCGCACACTAGTTCCTACGAGCAGTACTTC
CDR3: CASSSHTSSYEQYF

J: TRBJ2-3
V: TRBV9
D: TRBD1
size: many
DNA: TGTGCCAGCAGCTCCAGACAGGGTGGGGAGGATACGCAGTATTTT
CDR3: CASSSRQGGEDTQYF

J: TRBJ1-1
V: TRBV6-2/TRBV6-3
D: NA
size: NA
DNA: TGTGCCAGCAGTTACTCGAAGAGGGGAACTGGTTCGAACACTGAAGCTTTCTTT
CDR3: CASSYSKRGTGSNTEAFF

J: TRBJ1-6
V: TRBV4-1
D: NA
size: many
DNA: TGCGCCAGCAGCCAAGGGGACGGGAATTATAATTCACCCCTCCACTTT
CDR3: CASSQGDGNYNSPLHF

J: TRBJ1-1
V: TRBV13
D: NA
size: many
DNA: TGTGCCAGCAGCAAAACAGTTGGGGGCCTCCGGCACACTGAAGCTTTCTTT
CDR3: CASSKTVGGLRHTEAFF

J: TRBJ2-5
V: TRBV11-2
D: TRBD1
size: few
DNA: TGTGCCAGCAGCTTAAACAGGGGGCGGGAGACCCAGTACTTC
CDR3: CASSLNRGRETQYF

J: TRBJ1-1
V: TRBV12-3/TRBV12-4
D: NA
size: many
DNA: TGTGCCAGCAGTTTGGGGGTAGGGTCCATGAACACTGAAGCTTTCTTT
CDR3: CASSLGVGSMNTEAFF

J: TRBJ1-4
V: TRBV6-5
D: NA
size: few
DNA: TGTGCCAGCAGTTACAGACCCGATGGGATTGCTAATGAAAAACTGTTTTTT
CDR3: CASSYRPDGIANEKLFF

J: TRBJ1-1
V: TRBV29-1
D: NA
size: medium-sized
DNA: TGCAGCGTTGGTAGAGGACAAGCCTCTACAGGCGGAGCTTTCTTT
CDR3: CSVGRGQASTGGAFF

J: TRBJ1-2
V: TRBV18
D: NA
size: few
DNA: TGTGCCAGCTCACCCCTCGGCCCGGGCTACACCTTC
CDR3: CASSPLGPGYTF